Here is one TCR beta chain with its context. Authors' analysis steps: The assay estimated nucleated cells by amplifying reference gene primers. TCRdb's table, derived via immunoSEQ multiplex PCR, lists solely in-frame clones and lacks some. V, J and clone size are taken as reported in that table, and D and trimming were inferred from the DNA itself. The data hold about 230,000 clones, with around nine tenths observed a single time. The cohort comprised adults aged roughly 18 to 100 years residing in approximately 22 US areas. This sample is drawn from a study of blood T cell repertoires in COVID-19. Study-wide context: Collection of acute and convalescent COVID-19 samples took place in the United States, Italy and Spain. Nucleic acid was either cDNA or gDNA, and it came from T cells, B-cell-depleted T cells, or PBMCs.

This CDR3 has 13 amino acids. Trimming took off 1 base at V and 6 bases at J, with 9 bases between the two ends. Germline CDR1 and CDR2: SEHNR and FQNEAQ (reference sequence). What was sequenced was PBMCs or T cells enriched from blood (not recorded which). The chain combines TRBV7-9 with TRBJ1-1; D ambiguous. The TCR originated in a man younger than 40 who had recovered from COVID-19. The CDR3, as DNA: TGTGCCAGCAGCTTAGAAGGAGCGGCTGAAGCTTTCTTT. Its translation is CASSLEGAAEAFF.